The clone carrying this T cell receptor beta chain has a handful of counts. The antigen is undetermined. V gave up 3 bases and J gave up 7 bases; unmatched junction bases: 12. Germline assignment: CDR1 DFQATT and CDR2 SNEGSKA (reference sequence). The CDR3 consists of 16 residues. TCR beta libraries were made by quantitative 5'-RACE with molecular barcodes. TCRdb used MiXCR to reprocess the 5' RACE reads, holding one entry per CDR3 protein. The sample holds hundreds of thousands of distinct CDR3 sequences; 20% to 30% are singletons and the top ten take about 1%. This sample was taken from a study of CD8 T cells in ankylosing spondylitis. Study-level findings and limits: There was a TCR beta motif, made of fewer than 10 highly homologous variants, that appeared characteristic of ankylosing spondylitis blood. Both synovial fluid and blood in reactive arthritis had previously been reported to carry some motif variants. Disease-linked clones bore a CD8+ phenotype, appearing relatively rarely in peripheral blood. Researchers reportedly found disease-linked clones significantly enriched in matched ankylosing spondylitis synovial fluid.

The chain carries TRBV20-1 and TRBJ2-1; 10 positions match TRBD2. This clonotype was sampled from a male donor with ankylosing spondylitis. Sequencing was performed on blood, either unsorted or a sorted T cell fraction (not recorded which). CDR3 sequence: CSARNPLAGVLNEQFF. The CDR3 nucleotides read TGCAGTGCTAGGAACCCGCTAGCGGGAGTATTAAATGAGCAGTTCTTC.